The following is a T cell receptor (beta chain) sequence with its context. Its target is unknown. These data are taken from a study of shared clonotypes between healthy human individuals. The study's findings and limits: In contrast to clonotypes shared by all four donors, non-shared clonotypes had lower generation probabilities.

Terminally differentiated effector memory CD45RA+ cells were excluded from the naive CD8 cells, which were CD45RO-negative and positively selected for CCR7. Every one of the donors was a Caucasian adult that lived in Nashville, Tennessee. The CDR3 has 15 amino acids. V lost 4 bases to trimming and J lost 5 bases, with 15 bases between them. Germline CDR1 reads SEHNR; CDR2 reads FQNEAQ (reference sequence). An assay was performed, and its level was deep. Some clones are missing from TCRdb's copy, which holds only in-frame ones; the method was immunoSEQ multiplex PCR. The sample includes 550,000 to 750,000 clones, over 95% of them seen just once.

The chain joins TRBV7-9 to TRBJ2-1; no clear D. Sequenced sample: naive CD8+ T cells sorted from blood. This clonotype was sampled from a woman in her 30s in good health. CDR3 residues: CASSSPHQRNNEQFF. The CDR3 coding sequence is TGTGCCAGCAGCTCCCCGCATCAGCGTAACAATGAGCAGTTCTTC.